This T cell receptor (beta chain) was obtained from a study of T cell repertoires in cytomegalovirus infection. Study-level background: Carrying CMV and the relevant HLA type showed in public TCR beta signatures.

Study-wide results and caveats: Cumulative frequency of public TCR beta families picked out carriers of CMV plus the relevant HLA.

TCRdb independently ran MiXCR on the reads; one entry per CDR3 protein. This table holds 740,000 or so distinct CDR3 sequences, 35% found once. This clonotype was picked up a small number of times. Its target is unknown. V lost 7 bases to trimming and J lost 6 bases, with 13 bases between them. CDR3 length: 12 amino acids. From germline, CDR1 is MNHEY and CDR2 SMNVEV (reference sequence). The sequence derives from a human donor in good health (CMV status not recorded). Some clones in this sample may be carry-over from other donors' samples. The chain recombines TRBV27 with TRBJ2-7; possibly TRBD1 or TRBD2 for D (5 bases each). Input material: PBMCs. The CDR3 is CASKGLGSEQYF. The CDR3 DNA follows: TGTGCCAGCAAGGGGTTAGGGAGCGAGCAGTACTTC.